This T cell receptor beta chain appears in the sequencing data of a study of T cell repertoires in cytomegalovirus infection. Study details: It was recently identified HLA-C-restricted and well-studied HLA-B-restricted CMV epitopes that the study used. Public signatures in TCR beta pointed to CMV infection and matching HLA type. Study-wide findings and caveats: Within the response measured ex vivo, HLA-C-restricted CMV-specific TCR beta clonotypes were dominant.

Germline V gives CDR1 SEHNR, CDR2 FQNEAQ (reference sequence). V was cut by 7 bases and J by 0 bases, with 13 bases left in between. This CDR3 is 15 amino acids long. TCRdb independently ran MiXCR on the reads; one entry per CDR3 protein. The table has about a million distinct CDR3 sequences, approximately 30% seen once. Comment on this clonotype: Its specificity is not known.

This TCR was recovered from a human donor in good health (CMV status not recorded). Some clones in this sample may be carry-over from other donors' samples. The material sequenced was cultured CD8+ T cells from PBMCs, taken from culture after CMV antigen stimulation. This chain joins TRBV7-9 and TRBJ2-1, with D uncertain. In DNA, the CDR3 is TGTGCCAGCAACGCTGGCAGTGCCTCCTACAATGAGCAGTTCTTC. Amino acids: CASNAGSASYNEQFF.